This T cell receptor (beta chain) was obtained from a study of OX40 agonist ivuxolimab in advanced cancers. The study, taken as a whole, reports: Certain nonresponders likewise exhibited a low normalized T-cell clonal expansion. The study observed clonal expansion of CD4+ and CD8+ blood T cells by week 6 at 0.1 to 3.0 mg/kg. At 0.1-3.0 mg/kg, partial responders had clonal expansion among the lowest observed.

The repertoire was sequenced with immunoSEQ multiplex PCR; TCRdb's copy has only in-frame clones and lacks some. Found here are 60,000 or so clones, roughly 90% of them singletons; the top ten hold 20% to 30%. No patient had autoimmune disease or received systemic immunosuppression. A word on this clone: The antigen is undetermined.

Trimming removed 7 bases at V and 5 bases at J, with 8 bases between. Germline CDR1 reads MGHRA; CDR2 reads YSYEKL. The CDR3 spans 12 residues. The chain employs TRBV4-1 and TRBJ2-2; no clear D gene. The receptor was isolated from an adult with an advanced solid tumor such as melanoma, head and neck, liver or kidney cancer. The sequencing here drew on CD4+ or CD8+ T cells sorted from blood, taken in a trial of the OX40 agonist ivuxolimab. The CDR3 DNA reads TGCGCCAGCATAACCGGAACCGGGGAGCTGTTTTTT. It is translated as CASITGTGELFF.